The rows below give T cell receptor beta chains drawn from one sample of a study of T cells after posttransplantation cyclophosphamide. Data came from immunoSEQ multiplex PCR; TCRdb stores just in-frame clones and leaves some out. This sample has 10,000 to 13,000 clones, with roughly 86% found just once. The sequencing here drew on CD4+ T cells sorted from PBMCs, taken after allogeneic stem cell transplant with posttransplant cyclophosphamide. These receptor sequences come from a male patient aged 25-45 years who received an allogeneic stem cell transplant from a related donor, was CMV-positive, and had acute GVHD only. Part of the T cells may come from the graft donor. Both conserved end residues are part of each CDR3. D genes are given only for firm matches. Size tells how often a clone was seen (once, few, many) or the class of an expanded clone, and some rows leave it out.

TRBJ1-3	TRBV9	.	.	TGTGCCAGCAGCGTAGATGTCGGGGTTGCTGGAAACACCATATATTTT	CASSVDVGVAGNTIYF
TRBJ1-1	TRBV5-1	.	TRBD1	TGCGCCAGCAGCTTGCCCGGGACAGGGGGCTCGCGGACTGAAGCTTTCTTT	CASSLPGTGGSRTEAFF
TRBJ2-5	TRBV5-1	.	.	TGCGCCAGCAGCTTGCAGGGTCCCCAAGAGACCCAGTACTTC	CASSLQGPQETQYF
TRBJ2-6	TRBV5-1	few	TRBD1	TGCGCCAGCAGGCGAAACTTTCGGGACAGGGGGTCTGGGGCCAACGTCCTGACTTTC	CASRRNFRDRGSGANVLTF
TRBJ2-7	TRBV6-1	few	.	TGTGCCAGCAGTGTCGGCGGGGTGCCCTACGAGCAGTACTTC	CASSVGGVPYEQYF
TRBJ2-2	TRBV5-5	.	TRBD1	TGTGCCAGCAGCTTGGACCCGGGACAGGGGGCGATCGGGGAGCTGTTTTTT	CASSLDPGQGAIGELFF
TRBJ2-4	TRBV4-3	.	TRBD2	TGCGCCAGCAGCCAAGACCCACTAGCGGGGGGCCGGGCCAAAAACATTCAGTACTTC	CASSQDPLAGGRAKNIQYF
TRBJ1-1	TRBV19	.	TRBD1	TGTGCCAGTAGTCTCACCGGGACAGGGGAGACTGAAGCTTTCTTT	CASSLTGTGETEAFF
TRBJ2-5	TRBV4-3	.	TRBD1	TGCGCCAGCAGCCAAGAAGGGACAGGGATGGAGACCCAGTACTTC	CASSQEGTGMETQYF
TRBJ1-5	TRBV5-6	.	.	TGTGCCAGCAGCTTGGCCAGGGAAGGGCAGCCCCAGCATTTT	CASSLAREGQPQHF
TRBJ1-6	TRBV6-1	.	.	TGTGCCAGCAGCTTACAGGGAGAATATAATTCACCCCTCCACTTT	CASSLQGEYNSPLHF
TRBJ2-2	TRBV9	.	TRBD1	TGTGCCAGCAGGGGGACAGGGACCGGGGAGCTGTTTTTT	CASRGTGTGELFF
TRBJ1-5	TRBV27	.	.	TGTGCCAGCAGTTCCTATAATCAGCCCCAGCATTTT	CASSSYNQPQHF
TRBJ2-7	TRBV19	.	TRBD1	TGTGCCAGTAGTATAGGCCGCGGCAGGACAGGGAGCTCCTACGAGCAGTACTTC	CASSIGRGRTGSSYEQYF
TRBJ1-4	TRBV2	.	.	TGTGCCAGCGTCCCCTCGGTGGTAACTAATGAAAAACTGTTTTTT	CASVPSVVTNEKLFF
TRBJ2-7	TRBV5-5	.	.	TGTGCCAGCAGCTTGGCTGCCATAGCCTACGAGCAGTACTTC	CASSLAAIAYEQYF
TRBJ1-6	TRBV6-1	.	.	TGTGCCAGCAGCCAAAGAGACTATAATTCACCCCTCCACTTT	CASSQRDYNSPLHF
TRBJ1-1	TRBV5-6	.	.	TGTGCCAGCAGCCCCAGTCAGGGGATCACTGAAGCTTTCTTT	CASSPSQGITEAFF
TRBJ1-2	TRBV2	.	.	TGTGCCAGCAGTGAAGCCGGGGGAAGGCATGGCTACACCTTC	CASSEAGGRHGYTF
TRBJ1-1	TRBV7-9	.	TRBD1	TGTGCCAGCAGCCGCAGGGGGGCTGGGACTGAAGCTTTCTTT	CASSRRGAGTEAFF
TRBJ2-7	TRBV23-1	.	TRBD1	TGCGCCAGCAGCCAAGCTAAGTTTTATGGACAGGTTGGACCCTCCCTCTACGAGCAGTACTTC	CASSQAKFYGQVGPSLYEQYF
TRBJ2-5	TRBV11-1	once	TRBD1	TGTGCCAGCAGCTTAGGACAGGGGGCGAGGGAGCAGTACTTC	CASSLGQGAREQYF
TRBJ1-2	TRBV5-6	.	TRBD1	TGTGCCAGCAGCTTGGTGGCAGGGGGCCTTCACTATGGCTACACCTTC	CASSLVAGGLHYGYTF
TRBJ2-4	TRBV4-1	once	TRBD2	TGCGCCAGCAGCCAATCCCCTGTCGGGGGGGGGCAAAACATTCAGTACTTC	CASSQSPVGGGQNIQYF
TRBJ2-2	TRBV27	.	.	TGTGCCAGCAGTGTGACATCCTACACCGGGGAGCTGTTTTTT	CASSVTSYTGELFF
TRBJ2-7	TRBV18	.	.	TGTGCCAGCTCACCACCCCAGGTCCGCTACGAGCAGTACTTC	CASSPPQVRYEQYF
TRBJ1-2	TRBV7-9	.	.	TGTGCCAGCAGCTTACCAGGGTCCGGCTACACCTTC	CASSLPGSGYTF
TRBJ2-3	TRBV7-2	.	.	TGTGCCAGCAGCTTAGGGCGCACAGATACGCAGTATTTT	CASSLGRTDTQYF
TRBJ2-4	TRBV7-2	.	.	TGTGCCAGCAGCTCCCAGGTGGGCAAAAACATTCAGTACTTC	CASSSQVGKNIQYF
TRBJ1-2	TRBV4-1	.	.	TGCGCCAGCAGCCAAGATTTATGGAACCGGGCTAACTATGGCTACACCTTC	CASSQDLWNRANYGYTF
TRBJ2-3	TRBV6-1	.	TRBD2	TGTGCCAGCAGGACTAGCGGGGCAGATACGCAGTATTTT	CASRTSGADTQYF
TRBJ2-7	TRBV13	once	.	TGTGCCAGCAGCCAAGACAGGCGGAGAGGGTACGAGCAGTACTTC	CASSQDRRRGYEQYF
TRBJ1-4	TRBV18	.	TRBD1	TGTGCCAGCTCACCACCGGGACAGATGGAAAAACTGTTTTTT	CASSPPGQMEKLFF
TRBJ2-7	TRBV2	.	.	TGTGCCAGCAGCAGGACAGCCTACGAGCAGTACTTC	CASSRTAYEQYF
TRBJ2-1	TRBV9	.	TRBD1	TGTGCCAGCAGCGTAACGACAGGGGAAGGGAATGAGCAGTTCTTC	CASSVTTGEGNEQFF
TRBJ2-1	TRBV7-2	.	.	TGTGCCAGCAGCTTAGCTAGCGCTACCTACAATGAGCAGTTCTTC	CASSLASATYNEQFF
TRBJ1-2	TRBV6-1	.	TRBD1	TGTGCCAGCAGTGAAACTGTATGGGCAGGGGGCTTTTATGGCTACACCTTC	CASSETVWAGGFYGYTF
TRBJ2-4	TRBV5-4	.	.	TGTGCCAGCAGCTCCGACAGGCAGGCCAACATTCAGTACTTC	CASSSDRQANIQYF
TRBJ1-5	TRBV7-8	.	TRBD1	TGTGCCAGCAGCTTAATGCAGGGGGCCGCGAATCAGCCCCAGCATTTT	CASSLMQGAANQPQHF
TRBJ2-6	TRBV5-1	.	.	TGCGCCAGCAGTACAGGGAACGCTGGGGCCAACGTCCTGACTTTC	CASSTGNAGANVLTF
TRBJ1-4	TRBV4-1	.	.	TGCGCCAGCAGCCAAAAAGGAGCAGGGTTGGACGAAAAACTGTTTTTT	CASSQKGAGLDEKLFF
TRBJ1-1	TRBV19	.	.	TGTGCCAGTACCCCACAGGAGAACACTGAAGCTTTCTTT	CASTPQENTEAFF
TRBJ2-5	TRBV5-1	.	TRBD2	TGCGCCAGCAGCTTGACAGCGGGGGGCCAACAGACCCAGTACTTC	CASSLTAGGQQTQYF
TRBJ2-5	TRBV5-1	.	TRBD1	TGCGCCAGCAGCCTAACAGGGGGTGAGACCCAGTACTTC	CASSLTGGETQYF
TRBJ2-1	TRBV7-2	.	TRBD2	TGTGCCAGCAGCACCCAAAGCGGGGGGGCTGGCAATGAGCAGTTCTTC	CASSTQSGGAGNEQFF
TRBJ2-7	TRBV2	.	TRBD1	TGTGCCAGCAGTGGGGACAGGGTCTACGAGCAGTACTTC	CASSGDRVYEQYF
TRBJ1-1	TRBV28	.	.	TGTGCCAGCAGTTTATACAGGGATGAAGCTTTCTTT	CASSLYRDEAFF
TRBJ1-1	TRBV11-2	once	.	TGTGCCAGCAGCTTAGAGCGCACTGAAGCTTTCTTT	CASSLERTEAFF
TRBJ1-2	TRBV5-1	once	.	TGCGCCAGCAGCACCGGAGGAGGGGAGGGCTATGGCTACACCTTC	CASSTGGGEGYGYTF
TRBJ2-5	TRBV27	.	TRBD1	TGTGCCAGCAGCAGCTTAGGGACAGGGGTCCAAGAGACCCAGTACTTC	CASSSLGTGVQETQYF
TRBJ1-3	TRBV7-2	.	.	TGTGCCAGCAGCTTAGGAGGGAGCTCTGGAAACACCATATATTTT	CASSLGGSSGNTIYF
TRBJ1-1	TRBV9	.	.	TGTGCCAGCAGCGTACAGGTGAACACTGAAGCTTTCTTT	CASSVQVNTEAFF
TRBJ2-7	TRBV5-1	.	TRBD1	TGCGCCAGCAGCATGGACAGGGCCTACGAGCAGTACTTC	CASSMDRAYEQYF
TRBJ1-2	TRBV5-4	.	TRBD1	TGTGCCAGCAGCCCCCTGGGACAGGGAATTTCTGGCGGCTACACCTTC	CASSPLGQGISGGYTF
TRBJ2-3	TRBV7-9	.	.	TGTGCCAGCAGCTCCCATAGCCCAGATACGCAGTATTTT	CASSSHSPDTQYF
TRBJ1-2	TRBV6-1	once	TRBD1	TGTGCCAGCCGGGACAGCCTCTATGGCTACACCTTC	CASRDSLYGYTF
TRBJ2-3	TRBV4-2	.	.	TGTGCCAGCAGCCAAGATAACGGGGGGCCACGCACAGATACGCAGTATTTT	CASSQDNGGPRTDTQYF
TRBJ1-2	TRBV11-1	.	.	TGTGCCAGCAGCCTCGACAGGAACTATGGCTACACCTTC	CASSLDRNYGYTF
TRBJ1-4	TRBV10-2	.	TRBD1	TGCGCCAGTACTCCGGGACAGTTTAATGAAAAACTGTTTTTT	CASTPGQFNEKLFF